This T cell receptor beta chain is from a study of cytomegalovirus exposure and HLA in healthy donors. Turning to the study itself: A prior analysis found 117 million unique TCR beta sequences from roughly 180 million T cells. Study outcomes and limitations: As a later analysis showed, several of the most significant clusters appeared to be linked to common viral pathogens. It was about 180 TCR beta chains that were listed as cytomegalovirus-associated. Later analysis reportedly placed an Asian-associated ancestry cluster below the roughly 690-donor mean in N-insertions.

This clone was seen only a few times. Its antigen remains unknown. Amplification used 60 Vbeta primers and 13 Jbeta primers. Here immunoSEQ multiplex PCR was the method, and the copy in TCRdb shows in-frame clones only, minus some. Of approximately 150,000 clones in the sample, around 10% are singletons; the top ten hold less than 2%. Sequencing used PBMCs. This receptor was identified in a male donor in good health and CMV-seronegative.

The CDR3 is CASSKRLGQVSMNTEAFF. CDR3 coding DNA: TGTGCCAGCAGCAAACGTCTGGGACAGGTAAGTATGAACACTGAAGCTTTCTTT. The chain combines TRBV13 with TRBJ1-1; 8 bases match TRBD1. Trimming removed 5 bases from V and 0 bases from J; junction bases left unmatched: 14. CDR3 length: 18 amino acids. Per germline, CDR1 PRHDT and CDR2 FYEKMQ (reference sequence).